The present T cell receptor beta chain was sequenced within a study of control samples from healthy donors and cancer patients. Measured with immunoSEQ multiplex PCR; TCRdb has only the in-frame clones, and not every one. The sample comprises 85,000 to 95,000 clones, around 82% of which are singletons, and roughly 9.8% rests with the top ten. With 6 bases removed from V and 2 bases from J, the gap between germline ends came to 7 bases. There are 12 residues in the CDR3. Per the germline V gene, CDR1 is MNHEY and CDR2 is SVGAGI. This sequence originates from a woman in her sixties or seventies in good health. The rearrangement uses TRBV6-5 and TRBJ1-1; D unclear. The sequenced sample consisted of blood. CDR3 bases: TGTGCCAGCAGGGCGCCCAACACTGAAGCTTTCTTT. Translation gives CASRAPNTEAFF.